This is a list of T cell receptor beta chains from one sample in a study of blood T cells in healthy people across ages. TCRdb re-called the 5' RACE reads through MiXCR, storing one row per CDR3 protein. The repertoire has 550,000 to 600,000 distinct CDR3 sequences, about 26% of them found once; the top ten carry around 20%. The sample consisted of blood. The receptor set was obtained from a woman aged 65 to 85 in good health. The CDR3 runs from the conserved cysteine through the conserved F or W. Each record gives: V gene, D gene, CDR3 length, J gene, clone size, CDR3 protein, CDR3 DNA. A D gene is named only where the DNA matches it firmly. Size is omitted from some rows. Given values are once, few, many or a class for expanded clones.

v_call: TRBV20-1
d_call: -
cdr3_length: 13
j_call: TRBJ2-6
clone_size: -
cdr3_aa: CSVSDSGANVLTF
cdr3_nt: TGCAGTGTTAGCGACTCTGGGGCCAACGTCCTGACTTTC

v_call: TRBV6-2/TRBV6-3
d_call: -
cdr3_length: 17
j_call: TRBJ2-6
clone_size: -
cdr3_aa: CASSAPGRNSGANVLTF
cdr3_nt: TGTGCCAGCAGTGCCCCGGGACGGAACTCTGGGGCCAACGTCCTGACTTTC

v_call: TRBV27
d_call: -
cdr3_length: 17
j_call: TRBJ1-4
clone_size: many
cdr3_aa: CASSLLPPGRSAGKLFF
cdr3_nt: TGTGCCAGCAGTTTACTCCCCCCGGGACGCTCCGCTGGGAAACTGTTTTTT

v_call: TRBV9
d_call: TRBD2
cdr3_length: 16
j_call: TRBJ2-3
clone_size: -
cdr3_aa: CASSPGAGGPSDTQYF
cdr3_nt: TGTGCCAGCAGCCCCGGGGCGGGGGGACCATCAGATACGCAGTATTTT

v_call: TRBV4-1
d_call: TRBD1
cdr3_length: 13
j_call: TRBJ2-7
clone_size: few
cdr3_aa: CASSQVGGTEQYF
cdr3_nt: TGCGCCAGCAGCCAAGTAGGGGGCACCGAGCAGTACTTC

v_call: TRBV20-1
d_call: -
cdr3_length: 13
j_call: TRBJ1-2
clone_size: -
cdr3_aa: CSARVGGSNGYTF
cdr3_nt: TGCAGTGCTAGGGTGGGGGGAAGTAATGGCTACACCTTC

v_call: TRBV7-2
d_call: -
cdr3_length: 15
j_call: TRBJ1-3
clone_size: few
cdr3_aa: CASSSFTWGKNTIYF
cdr3_nt: TGTGCCAGCAGCTCTTTTACCTGGGGAAAAAACACCATATATTTT

v_call: TRBV3-1
d_call: -
cdr3_length: 15
j_call: TRBJ2-1
clone_size: -
cdr3_aa: CASSQGSSTYNEQFF
cdr3_nt: TGTGCCAGCAGCCAAGGGAGCTCCACCTACAATGAGCAGTTCTTC

v_call: TRBV7-2
d_call: -
cdr3_length: 15
j_call: TRBJ2-6
clone_size: few
cdr3_aa: CASSFIHSGANVLTF
cdr3_nt: TGTGCCAGCAGCTTTATTCACTCTGGGGCCAACGTCCTGACTTTC

v_call: TRBV4-2
d_call: -
cdr3_length: 16
j_call: TRBJ2-5
clone_size: few
cdr3_aa: CASSQGGRSFQETQYF
cdr3_nt: TGTGCCAGCAGCCAAGGTGGAAGATCTTTCCAAGAGACCCAGTACTTC

v_call: TRBV15
d_call: -
cdr3_length: 14
j_call: TRBJ1-1
clone_size: few
cdr3_aa: CATSFPGGVTEAFF
cdr3_nt: TGTGCCACCAGCTTCCCGGGGGGGGTCACTGAAGCTTTCTTT

v_call: TRBV11-2
d_call: TRBD2
cdr3_length: 16
j_call: TRBJ2-1
clone_size: -
cdr3_aa: CASSVRLAGGGNEQFF
cdr3_nt: TGTGCCAGCAGCGTGAGACTAGCGGGAGGAGGGAATGAGCAGTTCTTC

v_call: TRBV7-9
d_call: TRBD2
cdr3_length: 15
j_call: TRBJ2-5
clone_size: -
cdr3_aa: CASSLWLAGEETQYF
cdr3_nt: TGTGCCAGCAGCTTATGGCTAGCGGGGGAAGAGACCCAGTACTTC

v_call: TRBV12-3/TRBV12-4
d_call: -
cdr3_length: 14
j_call: TRBJ1-1
clone_size: -
cdr3_aa: CASSLASLNTEAFF
cdr3_nt: TGTGCCAGCAGTTTAGCATCCTTGAACACTGAAGCTTTCTTT

v_call: TRBV10-3
d_call: TRBD2
cdr3_length: 15
j_call: TRBJ2-5
clone_size: once
cdr3_aa: CAINPGLPLQETQYF
cdr3_nt: TGTGCCATCAACCCGGGACTACCGCTCCAAGAGACCCAGTACTTC

v_call: TRBV27
d_call: -
cdr3_length: 14
j_call: TRBJ1-4
clone_size: few
cdr3_aa: CASSFNREREKLFF
cdr3_nt: TGTGCCAGCAGTTTTAACAGAGAGAGAGAGAAACTGTTTTTT

v_call: TRBV6-5
d_call: TRBD1
cdr3_length: 14
j_call: TRBJ1-2
clone_size: once
cdr3_aa: CASSPGQIHYGYTF
cdr3_nt: TGTGCCAGCAGCCCGGGACAGATCCACTATGGCTACACCTTC

v_call: TRBV4-2
d_call: -
cdr3_length: 14
j_call: TRBJ1-2
clone_size: few
cdr3_aa: CASSQETGRGGYTF
cdr3_nt: TGTGCCAGCAGCCAGGAAACAGGGAGAGGGGGCTACACCTTC

v_call: TRBV20-1
d_call: -
cdr3_length: 13
j_call: TRBJ2-2
clone_size: -
cdr3_aa: CSARGVHTGELFF
cdr3_nt: TGCAGTGCTAGAGGGGTACACACCGGGGAGCTGTTTTTT

v_call: TRBV12-3/TRBV12-4
d_call: TRBD2
cdr3_length: 16
j_call: TRBJ2-7
clone_size: once
cdr3_aa: CASSPRASGGSYEQYF
cdr3_nt: TGTGCCAGCAGCCCGAGGGCTAGCGGGGGGTCCTACGAGCAGTACTTC

v_call: TRBV20-1
d_call: TRBD1
cdr3_length: 15
j_call: TRBJ1-3
clone_size: -
cdr3_aa: CGAAAGQGTGNTIYF
cdr3_nt: TGCGGTGCGGCGGCGGGACAGGGAACGGGAAACACCATATATTTT

v_call: TRBV25-1
d_call: TRBD2
cdr3_length: 14
j_call: TRBJ2-3
clone_size: few
cdr3_aa: CASSGGGGTDTQYF
cdr3_nt: TGTGCCAGCAGTGGCGGGGGGGGCACAGATACGCAGTATTTT

v_call: TRBV29-1
d_call: -
cdr3_length: 14
j_call: TRBJ1-5
clone_size: -
cdr3_aa: CSVKGGTPGQPQHF
cdr3_nt: TGCAGCGTTAAGGGAGGGACTCCGGGGCAGCCCCAGCATTTT

v_call: TRBV7-8
d_call: -
cdr3_length: 16
j_call: TRBJ2-1
clone_size: -
cdr3_aa: CASRGVGADSYNEQFF
cdr3_nt: TGTGCCAGCAGGGGAGTCGGGGCCGACTCCTACAATGAGCAGTTCTTC

v_call: TRBV5-5
d_call: -
cdr3_length: 13
j_call: TRBJ1-1
clone_size: -
cdr3_aa: CASSLVSFPEAFF
cdr3_nt: TGTGCCAGCAGCTTGGTTTCGTTCCCTGAAGCTTTCTTT

v_call: TRBV7-2
d_call: -
cdr3_length: 15
j_call: TRBJ2-2
clone_size: -
cdr3_aa: CASSLAIGDTGELFF
cdr3_nt: TGTGCCAGCAGCTTAGCTATAGGGGACACCGGGGAGCTGTTTTTT

v_call: TRBV20-1
d_call: -
cdr3_length: 13
j_call: TRBJ1-2
clone_size: once
cdr3_aa: CSVRRAFGQGYTF
cdr3_nt: TGCAGCGTCCGAAGGGCGTTTGGGCAAGGCTACACCTTC

v_call: TRBV29-1
d_call: -
cdr3_length: 12
j_call: TRBJ2-1
clone_size: few
cdr3_aa: CSVAGPNNEQFF
cdr3_nt: TGCAGCGTTGCGGGCCCCAACAATGAGCAGTTCTTC

v_call: TRBV10-3
d_call: -
cdr3_length: 17
j_call: TRBJ1-1
clone_size: -
cdr3_aa: CAISESISGGKNTEAFF
cdr3_nt: TGTGCCATCAGTGAGTCGATCTCTGGGGGCAAGAACACTGAAGCTTTCTTT

v_call: TRBV6-2/TRBV6-3
d_call: TRBD1
cdr3_length: 15
j_call: TRBJ2-1
clone_size: -
cdr3_aa: CASKERQGSYNEQFF
cdr3_nt: TGTGCCAGCAAAGAGAGACAGGGGTCCTACAATGAGCAGTTCTTC

v_call: TRBV18
d_call: TRBD2
cdr3_length: 16
j_call: TRBJ2-5
clone_size: few
cdr3_aa: CASSSPGLAAQETQYF
cdr3_nt: TGTGCCAGCTCATCACCGGGACTAGCGGCCCAAGAGACCCAGTACTTC

v_call: TRBV7-9
d_call: -
cdr3_length: 15
j_call: TRBJ1-6
clone_size: -
cdr3_aa: CASSLTRDGNSPLHF
cdr3_nt: TGTGCCAGCAGCTTAACCCGGGACGGTAATTCACCCCTCCACTTT

v_call: TRBV5-1
d_call: TRBD1
cdr3_length: 14
j_call: TRBJ2-2
clone_size: -
cdr3_aa: CASSRGQFTGELFF
cdr3_nt: TGCGCCAGCAGCCGGGGACAGTTCACCGGGGAGCTGTTTTTT

v_call: TRBV7-2
d_call: -
cdr3_length: 12
j_call: TRBJ1-5
clone_size: -
cdr3_aa: CASSQPGMPQHF
cdr3_nt: TGTGCCAGCAGCCAACCTGGGATGCCCCAGCATTTT

v_call: TRBV6-1
d_call: -
cdr3_length: 18
j_call: TRBJ2-6
clone_size: -
cdr3_aa: CASRTLWGLISGANVLTF
cdr3_nt: TGTGCCAGCAGGACTCTTTGGGGGCTGATCTCTGGGGCCAACGTCCTGACTTTC

v_call: TRBV15
d_call: TRBD2
cdr3_length: 12
j_call: TRBJ2-5
clone_size: few
cdr3_aa: CATGGEMETQYF
cdr3_nt: TGTGCCACCGGGGGGGAAATGGAGACCCAGTACTTC

v_call: TRBV11-2
d_call: TRBD2
cdr3_length: 17
j_call: TRBJ2-3
clone_size: -
cdr3_aa: CASSLSLGVSGGNTQYF
cdr3_nt: TGTGCCAGCAGCTTGTCTCTCGGGGTTTCGGGGGGGAATACGCAGTATTTT

v_call: TRBV3-1
d_call: -
cdr3_length: 14
j_call: TRBJ2-3
clone_size: many
cdr3_aa: CASSQAGSTDTQYF
cdr3_nt: TGCGCCAGCAGCCAAGCAGGCTCCACAGATACGCAGTATTTT

v_call: TRBV20-1
d_call: -
cdr3_length: 14
j_call: TRBJ1-2
clone_size: few
cdr3_aa: CSARKGSINYGYTF
cdr3_nt: TGCAGTGCTAGGAAGGGCAGTATTAACTATGGCTACACCTTC

v_call: TRBV6-6
d_call: TRBD2
cdr3_length: 14
j_call: TRBJ2-3
clone_size: -
cdr3_aa: CATLLAGSTGTQYF
cdr3_nt: TGTGCCACCCTACTAGCGGGGTCAACAGGTACGCAGTATTTT

v_call: TRBV4-3
d_call: TRBD2
cdr3_length: 17
j_call: TRBJ2-7
clone_size: many
cdr3_aa: CASSQSLARLAEYEQYF
cdr3_nt: TGCGCCAGCAGCCAATCTCTAGCGAGACTAGCAGAGTACGAGCAGTACTTC

v_call: TRBV24-1
d_call: TRBD1
cdr3_length: 15
j_call: TRBJ1-5
clone_size: few
cdr3_aa: CATSDFAGGRQPQHF
cdr3_nt: TGTGCCACCAGTGATTTCGCAGGGGGCAGGCAGCCCCAGCATTTT

v_call: TRBV7-2
d_call: -
cdr3_length: 19
j_call: TRBJ1-5
clone_size: -
cdr3_aa: CASSLGRAGSGYSNQPQHF
cdr3_nt: TGTGCCAGCAGCTTAGGGCGCGCGGGGTCGGGGTATAGCAATCAGCCCCAGCATTTT

v_call: TRBV29-1
d_call: -
cdr3_length: 14
j_call: TRBJ2-5
clone_size: many
cdr3_aa: CSVEAPREEETQYF
cdr3_nt: TGCAGCGTTGAAGCACCCAGGGAGGAAGAGACCCAGTACTTC

v_call: TRBV12-3/TRBV12-4
d_call: -
cdr3_length: 16
j_call: TRBJ1-2
clone_size: -
cdr3_aa: CASSLDDSDVRYGYTF
cdr3_nt: TGTGCCAGCAGTTTAGATGACAGCGACGTAAGATATGGCTACACCTTC

v_call: TRBV5-1
d_call: -
cdr3_length: 12
j_call: TRBJ2-5
clone_size: few
cdr3_aa: CASIPRCSAEYF
cdr3_nt: TGCGCCAGCATCCCCCGGTGCAGCGCGGAGTACTTC

v_call: TRBV4-3
d_call: -
cdr3_length: 14
j_call: TRBJ2-7
clone_size: many
cdr3_aa: CASSQQAVSYEQYF
cdr3_nt: TGCGCCAGCAGCCAACAGGCGGTATCCTACGAGCAGTACTTC

v_call: TRBV20-1
d_call: TRBD1
cdr3_length: 13
j_call: TRBJ2-5
clone_size: -
cdr3_aa: CSASQGAKETQYF
cdr3_nt: TGCAGTGCTAGCCAGGGGGCTAAGGAGACCCAGTACTTC

v_call: TRBV6-2/TRBV6-3
d_call: TRBD1
cdr3_length: 13
j_call: TRBJ2-1
clone_size: -
cdr3_aa: CASTRTGTNEQFF
cdr3_nt: TGTGCCAGCACAAGGACAGGGACGAATGAGCAGTTCTTC

v_call: TRBV24-1
d_call: -
cdr3_length: 14
j_call: TRBJ2-1
clone_size: many
cdr3_aa: CATSEARNYNEQFF
cdr3_nt: TGTGCCACCAGTGAGGCACGGAACTACAATGAGCAGTTCTTC

v_call: TRBV5-1
d_call: -
cdr3_length: 14
j_call: TRBJ2-3
clone_size: once
cdr3_aa: CASSFGTAEGTQYF
cdr3_nt: TGCGCCAGCAGCTTTGGGACCGCGGAGGGTACGCAGTATTTT